These T cell receptor beta chains were read from a single sample in a study of cytomegalovirus exposure and HLA in healthy donors. Measured with immunoSEQ multiplex PCR; TCRdb has only the in-frame clones, and not every one. The data hold approximately 160,000 clones, with roughly 70% observed a single time. Input material: PBMCs. These receptors were obtained from a woman in her fifties or sixties in good health and CMV-seropositive. Both conserved end residues are part of each CDR3. The D gene is left open where the match is weak. For some rows the clone size is stated as once, few or many, or as a class when expanded; others skip it.

j_call | d_call | clone_size | cdr3_length | v_call | cdr3_nt | cdr3_aa
TRBJ2-3 | TRBD2 | NA | 16 | TRBV2 | TGTGCCAGCAGTGCAGGGACTAGCGGGGGGGCTGCTACGCAGTATTTT | CASSAGTSGGAATQYF
TRBJ2-7 | TRBD1 | NA | 14 | TRBV6-6 | TGTGCCAGCAGTCAAAGGACAGGGTCCTACGAGCAGTACTTC | CASSQRTGSYEQYF
TRBJ2-7 | TRBD2 | NA | 15 | TRBV5-1 | TGCGCCAGCAGCGGTAGCGGGGGTCGCTCCTACGAGCAGTACTTC | CASSGSGGRSYEQYF
TRBJ2-1 | TRBD2 | NA | 15 | TRBV29-1 | TGCAGCGTTGTTGGAGCGGGGGCGAACTACAATGAGCAGTTCTTC | CSVVGAGANYNEQFF
TRBJ2-2 | TRBD1 | NA | 15 | TRBV18 | TGTGCCAGCTCACCACAACAGGGGATCGCCGGGGAGCTGTTTTTT | CASSPQQGIAGELFF
TRBJ2-7 | TRBD1 | NA | 14 | TRBV7-3 | TGTGCCAGCAGCCCCGGGACAGGGTTAAACGAGCAGTACTTC | CASSPGTGLNEQYF
TRBJ1-1 | NA | NA | 15 | TRBV5-8 | TGTGCCAGCAGCTCCCAGGGGCCCCCGAACACTGAAGCTTTCTTT | CASSSQGPPNTEAFF
TRBJ2-1 | NA | NA | 13 | TRBV27 | TGTGCCAGCAGTTCGTACAGGGGGGGTGAGCAGTTCTTC | CASSSYRGGEQFF
TRBJ2-7 | NA | few | 14 | TRBV10-3 | TGTGCCATCAGTGAGGGGGCTGATGGGTACGAGCAGTACTTC | CAISEGADGYEQYF
TRBJ2-2 | NA | NA | 12 | TRBV7-9 | TGTGCCAGCAGCCCATTCACCGGGGAGCTGTTTTTT | CASSPFTGELFF
TRBJ2-7 | NA | NA | 12 | TRBV5-1 | TGCGCCACTGCGACTAGGAGCGACGAGCAGTACTTC | CATATRSDEQYF
TRBJ1-6 | NA | NA | 16 | TRBV7-2 | TGTGCCAGCAGCTTAAGCTCGGAACTATCTAATTCACCCCTCCACTTT | CASSLSSELSNSPLHF
TRBJ2-7 | NA | NA | 16 | TRBV14 | TGTGCCAGCAGCGACTTTAACAGGGAGCCGGCGAACGAGCAGTACTTC | CASSDFNREPANEQYF
TRBJ1-2 | TRBD1 | NA | 13 | TRBV5-1 | TGCGCCAGCAGCTTGGACAGGGGGGTAGGCTACACCTTC | CASSLDRGVGYTF
TRBJ2-1 | TRBD2 | NA | 15 | TRBV10-3 | TGTGCCATCACCAGTAGCGGGGGTTATGACAATGAGCAGTTCTTC | CAITSSGGYDNEQFF
TRBJ1-2 | NA | NA | 15 | TRBV9 | TGTGCCAGCAGCGTAGAACCCGGGGCTAACTATGGCTACACCTTC | CASSVEPGANYGYTF
TRBJ1-2 | NA | NA | 14 | TRBV28 | TGTGCCAGCAGTTTATTGCAGGGTATATACGGCTACACCTTC | CASSLLQGIYGYTF
TRBJ2-2 | TRBD2 | NA | 17 | TRBV7-8 | TGTGCCAGCAGCTTTTTTTCTAGCGGCGCGAACACCGGGGAGCTGTTTTTT | CASSFFSSGANTGELFF
TRBJ1-2 | NA | NA | 15 | TRBV7-8 | TGTGCCAGCAGCTTAAGCAATGAGGGGGACCATGGCTACACCTTC | CASSLSNEGDHGYTF
TRBJ2-7 | TRBD1 | NA | 14 | TRBV5-1 | TGCGCCAGCAGCTCCGGGACAGCATATTACGAGCAGTACTTC | CASSSGTAYYEQYF
TRBJ1-5 | NA | NA | 13 | TRBV2 | TGTGCCAGCAGGGTGAACTCCTATCAGCCCCAGCATTTT | CASRVNSYQPQHF
TRBJ1-2 | NA | NA | 15 | TRBV7-2 | TGTGCCAGCAGCTCCAGACAAGTAGCTAACTATGGCTACACCTTC | CASSSRQVANYGYTF
TRBJ1-2 | TRBD1 | NA | 14 | TRBV19 | TGTGCCAGTAGAGATAGGACAGGGGGCTATGGCTACACCTTC | CASRDRTGGYGYTF
TRBJ2-5 | TRBD1 | NA | 16 | TRBV5-1 | TGCGCCAGCAGCTTGGGCGGACAGGGGGTAGTAGAGACCCAGTACTTC | CASSLGGQGVVETQYF
TRBJ1-1 | TRBD1 | NA | 16 | TRBV6-4 | TGTGCCAGCAGTGACCCTAGCCGACAGGGGCGGACTGAAGCTTTCTTT | CASSDPSRQGRTEAFF
TRBJ1-6 | NA | NA | 13 | TRBV7-7 | TGTGCCAGCAGCTTATTGGGGGGGTCCCCCCTCCACTTT | CASSLLGGSPLHF
TRBJ2-2 | NA | NA | 15 | TRBV27 | TGTGCCAGCAGTCTCTGGGGCTTAAACACCGGGGAGCTGTTTTTT | CASSLWGLNTGELFF
TRBJ1-1 | TRBD1 | NA | 17 | TRBV7-9 | TGTGCCAGCAGCCCCTCGGCCAGGGGGCGGGTGAACACTGAAGCTTTCTTT | CASSPSARGRVNTEAFF
TRBJ2-2 | NA | NA | 14 | TRBV2 | TGTGCCAGCAGTGACTCTGGGGCTAGCGGGGAGCTGTTTTTT | CASSDSGASGELFF
TRBJ2-7 | TRBD1 | NA | 13 | TRBV6-1 | TGTGCCAGCAGTGCACAGGGGAACGACGAGCAGTACTTC | CASSAQGNDEQYF
TRBJ1-1 | NA | NA | 15 | TRBV6-5 | TGTGCCAGCAAAAGGCGGAGGGCGCAAGGCACTGAAGCTTTCTTT | CASKRRRAQGTEAFF
TRBJ2-3 | NA | NA | 15 | TRBV7-3 | TGTGCCAGCAGCTTAACAAGCGGATTCACAGATACGCAGTATTTT | CASSLTSGFTDTQYF
TRBJ2-1 | TRBD2 | few | 15 | TRBV7-2 | TGTGCCAGCAGCGTAGGGACTAGCGCTTACAATGAGCAGTTCTTC | CASSVGTSAYNEQFF
TRBJ1-1 | NA | NA | 13 | TRBV6-5 | TGTGCCAGCAGTTACTCGCGGGGCACTGAAGCTTTCTTT | CASSYSRGTEAFF
TRBJ2-3 | TRBD1 | NA | 15 | TRBV11-1 | TGTGCCAGCAGCTCACGACAGGGAACCACAGATACGCAGTATTTT | CASSSRQGTTDTQYF
TRBJ2-5 | NA | NA | 14 | TRBV5-1 | TGCGCCAGCAGCTTGGGGGGCGTCGGAGAGACCCAGTACTTC | CASSLGGVGETQYF
TRBJ2-1 | NA | NA | 14 | TRBV18 | TGTGCCAGCTCCCCATGGGGGGACTACAATGAGCAGTTCTTC | CASSPWGDYNEQFF
TRBJ2-5 | NA | NA | 16 | TRBV25-1 | TGTGCCAGCAGTGATCCTCCGGCAGCCGCTGGAGGGACCCAGTACTTC | CASSDPPAAAGGTQYF
TRBJ2-2 | TRBD2 | NA | 14 | TRBV28 | TGTGCCAGCGAGCAAGCGGGGGGGCGGGGGGAGCTGTTTTTT | CASEQAGGRGELFF
TRBJ2-3 | NA | few | 12 | TRBV2 | TGTGCCAGCAGTGGGGAGAGTCGGACGCAGTATTTT | CASSGESRTQYF
TRBJ1-2 | TRBD1 | NA | 13 | TRBV16 | TGTGCCAGCACCTCGGGACAGGGTATCGCCTACACCTTC | CASTSGQGIAYTF
TRBJ2-1 | NA | once | 16 | TRBV2 | TGTGCCAGCAGTGAAGATCCACCCCACATCTACAATGAGCAGTTCTTC | CASSEDPPHIYNEQFF
TRBJ2-7 | NA | NA | 13 | TRBV30 | TGTGCCTGGAGTGTGGGGGGGCCCTACGAGCAGTACTTC | CAWSVGGPYEQYF
TRBJ1-1 | NA | NA | 13 | TRBV14 | TGTGCCAGCAGCCAAGAGGCGCAGAGGCGAGCTTTCTTT | CASSQEAQRRAFF
TRBJ1-2 | TRBD1 | few | 13 | TRBV29-1 | TGCAGCGTTGAGGGACAGGGGAGCAATGGCTACACCTTC | CSVEGQGSNGYTF
TRBJ2-7 | NA | NA | 16 | TRBV19 | TGTGCCAGTAACGGCGGGGTTAGACAGGGTTCCAACGAGCAGTACTTC | CASNGGVRQGSNEQYF
TRBJ2-7 | TRBD2 | NA | 11 | TRBV2 | TGTGCCAGCGGACTAGCTTACGAGCAGTACTTC | CASGLAYEQYF
TRBJ2-5 | TRBD1 | NA | 14 | TRBV6-1 | TGTGCCAGCATGGAGGGACAGGACCAAGAGACCCAGTACTTC | CASMEGQDQETQYF
TRBJ1-3 | NA | NA | 16 | TRBV15 | TGTGCCACCAGCAGAGATAGGACAGCCGCTGGAAACACCATATATTTT | CATSRDRTAAGNTIYF